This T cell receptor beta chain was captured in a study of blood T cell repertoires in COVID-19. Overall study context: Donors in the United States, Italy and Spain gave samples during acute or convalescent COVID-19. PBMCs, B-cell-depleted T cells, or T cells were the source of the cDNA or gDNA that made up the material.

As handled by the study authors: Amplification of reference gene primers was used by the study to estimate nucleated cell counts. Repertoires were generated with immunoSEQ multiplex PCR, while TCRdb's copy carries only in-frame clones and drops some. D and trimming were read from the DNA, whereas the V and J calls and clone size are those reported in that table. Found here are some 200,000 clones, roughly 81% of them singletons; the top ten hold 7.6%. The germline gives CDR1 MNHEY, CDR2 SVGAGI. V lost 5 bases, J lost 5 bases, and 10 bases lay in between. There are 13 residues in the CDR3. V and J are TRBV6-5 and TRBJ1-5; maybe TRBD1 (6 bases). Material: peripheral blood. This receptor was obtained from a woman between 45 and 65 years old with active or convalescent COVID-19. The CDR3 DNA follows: TGTGCCAGCAGTCAGGGGCCCTATCAGCCCCAGCATTTT. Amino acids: CASSQGPYQPQHF.